These 10 T cell receptor beta chains were all obtained from the same sample, sequenced in a study of blood T cell repertoires in COVID-19. Method: immunoSEQ multiplex PCR; TCRdb's copy keeps in-frame clones and lacks some. The repertoire includes 250,000 or so clones, 90% of them detected once, and 2.1% sits in the top ten. The sample comprised peripheral blood. The receptors come from a woman aged 60 to 75 with COVID-19, enrolled during active disease.

V is TRBV10-3 and J is TRBJ2-3; TRBD1 agrees at 7 bases. The CDR3 loop spans 18 amino acids. Germline CDR1 reads ENHRY; CDR2 reads SYGVKD. V shed 0 bases, J shed 6 bases, and the junction held 15 bases outside the gene matches. CDR3 sequence: CAISESGGKGASLDTQYF. Written as DNA, the CDR3 is TGTGCCATCAGTGAGTCAGGGGGAAAGGGGGCATCGTTGGATACGCAGTATTTT.

CDR3 coding DNA: TGTGCCAGCAGCACTTGGGCTGGGACTAACTACGAGCAGTACTTC. Its translation: CASSTWAGTNYEQYF. The rearrangement uses TRBV5-4 and TRBJ2-7; 7 bases fit TRBD2. This CDR3 contains 15 residues. Losses at the gene ends were 4 bases for V and 3 bases for J; bases not matched to a gene: 10. Germline CDR1 and CDR2: SGHNT and YYREEE (reference sequence).

This clone came up a few times. V gene TRBV6-5 combines with J gene TRBJ1-2, with 9 bases that match TRBD1. V was pared by 5 bases and J by 4 bases, with 8 bases of the junction left unmatched. This CDR3 is built from 15 residues. Germline V gives CDR1 MNHEY, CDR2 SVGAGI. CDR3 sequence (DNA): TGTGCCAGCAGTCGGGGGACAGGGCCCTTCTATGGCTACACCTTC. Translated, it gives CASSRGTGPFYGYTF.

The chain employs TRBV25-1 and TRBJ1-1, with 7 nucleotides matching TRBD1. CDR3 length equals 14 residues. The germline gives CDR1 MGHDK, CDR2 SYGVNS. The ends lost 3 bases at V and 0 bases at J; junction bases unmatched: 1. CDR3: CASSDTGVNTEAFF. In nucleotides, the CDR3 is TGTGCCAGCAGTGATACAGGGGTGAACACTGAAGCTTTCTTT. Complete variable domain (other parts from reference TRBV25-1 and TRBJ1-1): EADIYQTPRYLVIGTGKKITLECSQTMGHDKMYWYQQDPGMELHLIHYSYGVNSTEKGDLSSESTVSRIRTEHFPLTLESARPSHTSQYLCASSDTGVNTEAFFGQGTRLTVV.

The chain joins TRBV4-2 to TRBJ2-3, with TRBD1 as a possible D gene (5 bases). Per the germline V gene, CDR1 is LGHNA and CDR2 is YNFKEQ. This CDR3 is built from 13 residues. The V end was cut by 0 bases, the J end by 5 bases, with 6 bases between. CDR3 sequence reads: CASSQDRGDTQYF. The CDR3, as DNA: TGTGCCAGCAGCCAAGATAGGGGAGATACGCAGTATTTT.

V gene TRBV20-1 combines with J gene TRBJ2-3, with 14 bases matching TRBD2. The CDR3 is made up of 17 amino acids. The ends lost 3 bases at V and 0 bases at J; junction bases unmatched: 5. Germline V CDR1 and CDR2: DFQATT, SNEGSKA (reference sequence). The CDR3 DNA follows: TGCAGTGCTAGTGGGACTAGCGGGGGTTCTAGCACAGATACGCAGTATTTT. This translates into CSASGTSGGSSTDTQYF.

This clone was seen a single time. The rearrangement joins TRBV4-1 to TRBJ2-3; 14 nucleotides agree with TRBD2. The V gene's germline CDR1 is MGHRA and CDR2 YSYEKL. This CDR3 is 18 amino acids long. V lost 2 bases to trimming and J lost 1 base; unmatched junction nucleotides: 5. The CDR3 region has the DNA TGCGCCAGCAGCCAAAAAGGGACTAGCGGGGGAGGCACAGATACGCAGTATTTT. It codes for CASSQKGTSGGGTDTQYF.

J is TRBJ1-2 and V is TRBV5-4, with D perhaps matching TRBD1 (5 bases). V lost 4 bases, J lost 3 bases, and 16 bases lay in between. The germline CDR1 and CDR2 sequences are SGHNT and YYREEE (reference sequence). The CDR3 spans 15 residues. In DNA form, the CDR3 reads TGTGCCAGCAGCGCCATGGGGGGATCTCACTATGGCTACACCTTC. It yields the protein CASSAMGGSHYGYTF.

The chain carries TRBV7-9 and TRBJ2-6; D is unclear. Germline values: CDR1 SEHNR, CDR2 FQNEAQ (reference sequence). The CDR3 runs to 17 residues. V lost 3 bases, J lost 0 bases, and 12 bases lay in between. The CDR3 here is CASSFRGRLSGANVLTF. The CDR3 coding sequence is TGTGCCAGCAGCTTCAGAGGCAGACTCTCTGGGGCCAACGTCCTGACTTTC.

This clone was counted a single time. The CDR3 spells CASSQSIDTEAFF. The DNA of the CDR3 is TGTGCCAGCAGCCAATCTATAGACACTGAAGCTTTCTTT. The V and J genes are TRBV3-1 (or the pseudogene TRBV3-2) and TRBJ1-1; unclear D gene. The CDR3 loop spans 13 amino acids. CDR1 LGHDT and CDR2 YNNKEL come from the germline V gene (reference sequence). V shed 2 bases and J shed 3 bases, with 7 bases lying between them.